The 32 T cell receptor beta chains presented below share a single source sample, sequenced in a study of cytomegalovirus exposure and HLA in healthy donors. The PCR made use of 60 Vbeta and 13 Jbeta primers. The repertoire was sequenced with immunoSEQ multiplex PCR; TCRdb's copy has only in-frame clones and lacks some. The sample has roughly 180,000 clones, 84% seen once. Material: PBMCs. The receptor source for this set is a boy younger than 18 in good health and CMV-seronegative.

The chain employs TRBV2 and TRBJ1-4, with 8 bases aligning to TRBD1. The junction had 9 bases not matched to a gene; V was cut back by 7 bases and J by 8 bases. The CDR3 has 14 residues. Germline V gene data show CDR1 as SNHLY and CDR2 as FYNNEI. CDR3 sequence: CASIFRGRGEKLFF. The CDR3 region has the DNA TGTGCCAGCATTTTCAGGGGGCGTGGAGAAAAACTGTTTTTT.

This chain connects TRBV28 to TRBJ2-3; 10 nucleotides align to TRBD2. J was trimmed by 3 bases and V by 6 bases; bases with no gene match: 6. Germline V gene sequence: CDR1 MDHEN, CDR2 SYDVKM. The CDR3 consists of 15 residues. CDR3 sequence (DNA): TGTGCCAGCAGCCCCGCTAGCGGGAGTACAGATACGCAGTATTTT. Translating gives CASSPASGSTDTQYF.

This chain connects TRBV7-2 to TRBJ1-2; 8 bases line up with TRBD1. This CDR3 is 13 amino acids long. With V trimmed by 7 bases and J by 0 bases, 1 base remained unmatched. CDR1 and CDR2 (germline): SGHTA, FQGNSA. For the CDR3, the DNA is TGTGCCAGCAAGGACAGGGCTAACTATGGCTACACCTTC. The encoded protein is CASKDRANYGYTF. The entire variable domain, with the rest obtained from reference TRBV7-2 and TRBJ1-2, is as follows: GAGVSQSPSNKVTEKGKDVELRCDPISGHTALYWYRQSLGQGLEFLIYFQGNSAPDKSGLPSDRFSAERTGGSVSTLTIQRTQQEDSAVYLCASKDRANYGYTFGSGTRLTVV.

The CDR3 DNA follows: TGTGCCAGCAGTAAAGACCCCTTACCTGGCAGAGGTGGAAACACCATATATTTT. Protein sequence: CASSKDPLPGRGGNTIYF. The chain joins TRBV27 to TRBJ1-3; D remains unclear. Germline CDR1 MNHEY, CDR2 SMNVEV (reference sequence). This CDR3 has 18 residues. V dropped 5 bases and J dropped 3 bases, with 23 bases sitting between them.

The chain carries TRBV30 and TRBJ2-5, with D hard to call. CDR1 is GTSNPN and CDR2 is SVGIG in the germline V gene (reference sequence). Trimming left V 5 bases short and J 7 bases short, with 17 bases between. The CDR3 has 13 residues. The CDR3: CAWEQDIKRTQYF. Here the CDR3 DNA reads TGTGCCTGGGAGCAGGATATTAAGAGGACCCAGTACTTC.

The chain recombines TRBV5-4 with TRBJ2-2, with TRBD2 matching over 8 bases. This CDR3 has 18 amino acids. V shed 3 bases, J shed 4 bases, and the junction held 14 bases outside the gene matches. Germline V gene data show CDR1 as SGHNT and CDR2 as YYREEE (reference sequence). The CDR3 loop reads CASSSRGGGQRGTGELFF. CDR3 nucleotide sequence: TGTGCCAGCAGCTCACGGGGGGGCGGCCAGCGGGGCACCGGGGAGCTGTTTTTT.

The chain employs TRBV10-3 and TRBJ2-1, with 14 bases that match TRBD2. Unmatched junction bases numbered 4, after V lost 7 bases and J lost 8 bases. The CDR3 is made up of 14 amino acids. In germline, CDR1 is ENHRY, CDR2 SYGVKD. The CDR3, as DNA: TGTGCCATCACCGGGACTAGCGGGAGTTATGAGCAGTTCTTC. Its translation: CAITGTSGSYEQFF.

This clone has just one count. The chain carries TRBV30 and TRBJ1-2; unclear D gene. The CDR3 length is 12 residues. V dropped 1 base and J dropped 3 bases, with 6 bases sitting between them. Germline values: CDR1 GTSNPN, CDR2 SVGIG (reference sequence). In DNA, the CDR3 is TGTGCCTGGAGTGACAGCTACTATGGCTACACCTTC. It is translated as CAWSDSYYGYTF.

The chain is built from TRBV28 and TRBJ2-1; no reliable D call. The CDR3 is 12 amino acids. Germline-derived CDR1 and CDR2 are MDHEN and SYDVKM. The V gene lost 5 bases and the J gene lost 10 bases, with 12 bases spanning the gap. CDR3: CASSPPSWEQFF. CDR3 coding DNA: TGTGCCAGCAGTCCGCCGAGTTGGGAGCAGTTCTTC. The full variable domain, with the rest looked up from reference TRBV28 and TRBJ2-1, is DVKVTQSSRYLVKRTGEKVFLECVQDMDHENMFWYRQDPGLGLRLIYFSYDVKMKEKGDIPEGYSVSREKKERFSLILESASTNQTSMYLCASSPPSWEQFFGPGTRLTVL.

The rearrangement uses TRBV5-1 and TRBJ2-1, with D maybe TRBD1 (5 bases). V dropped 7 bases and J dropped 5 bases, with 13 bases sitting between them. The CDR3 length is 13 residues. Germline assignment: CDR1 SGHRS and CDR2 YFSETQ. CDR3 sequence: CASSSGANNEQFF. The CDR3 DNA reads as TGCGCCAGCTCCAGTGGGGCCAACAATGAGCAGTTCTTC.

This chain uses TRBV27 with TRBJ2-5; 10 nucleotides agree with TRBD2. This CDR3 is built from 17 residues. Per germline, CDR1 MNHEY and CDR2 SMNVEV (reference sequence). V shed 0 bases and J 3 bases; nucleotides not matched to a gene: 7. As DNA, the CDR3 is TGTGCCAGCAGTTTATCGGTTGGAAGCGGGGGGGAAGAGACCCAGTACTTC. Translating it yields CASSLSVGSGGEETQYF.

In this sample, this clone turned up a few times. The rearrangement joins TRBV4-1 to TRBJ1-5; 7 bases are a match to TRBD1. Trimming cost V 4 bases and J 4 bases; bases outside gene matches: 4. Germline V gene sequence: CDR1 MGHRA, CDR2 YSYEKL. This CDR3 is 14 amino acids long. CDR3 sequence (DNA): TGCGCCAGCAGCCCGGAGGGGGCGAATCAGCCCCAGCATTTT. Encoded protein: CASSPEGANQPQHF.

This CDR3 reads CSVGRQGMYGYTF. Written as DNA, the CDR3 is TGCAGCGTTGGAAGGCAGGGGATGTATGGCTACACCTTC. J is TRBJ1-2 and V is TRBV29-1, with TRBD1 as a possible D gene (6 bases). Between the trimmed V and J ends, which lost 4 bases and 5 bases, there was a span of 14 bases. The CDR3 has 13 residues. Per germline, CDR1 SQVTM and CDR2 ANQGSEA.

The gene calls are TRBV30 and TRBJ2-7, with 12 bases fitting TRBD2. Per germline, CDR1 GTSNPN and CDR2 SVGIG (reference sequence). The CDR3 length is 17 residues. V gave up 2 bases and J gave up 4 bases; unmatched junction bases: 12. The CDR3 region is CAWSTPRFGTSGYEQYF. DNA for the CDR3: TGTGCCTGGAGTACACCTCGATTCGGGACTAGCGGGTACGAGCAGTACTTC.

The rearrangement joins TRBV7-2 to TRBJ2-7; D is possibly TRBD1 (6 bases). Germline-derived CDR1 and CDR2 are SGHTA and FQGNSA. The CDR3 has 14 amino acids. Trimming stripped 4 bases from V and 3 bases from J, with 13 bases between. CDR3 sequence reads: CASSSTGFRYEQYF. The CDR3 region has the DNA TGTGCCAGCAGCTCGACAGGATTTCGCTACGAGCAGTACTTC.

This sequence joins TRBV5-6 and TRBJ2-7, with 14 nucleotides matching TRBD2. Germline CDR1 reads SGHDT; CDR2 reads YYEEEE. The CDR3 is made up of 17 amino acids. The J segment lost 2 bases and the V segment lost 0 bases, leaving 4 bases of the junction unmatched. The CDR3: CASSLGLAGGPTYEQYF. CDR3 bases: TGTGCCAGCAGCTTGGGACTAGCGGGAGGGCCAACCTACGAGCAGTACTTC.

This clone appeared once. The chain uses TRBV28 and TRBJ1-3; 7 bases map to TRBD1. CDR3 length: 15 amino acids. Trimming at V came to 6 bases and at J to 9 bases, leaving 14 bases not matched to a gene. Germline CDR1 MDHEN, CDR2 SYDVKM. In DNA, the CDR3 is TGTGCCAGCAGCCGAATCGACAGGGATTCGGGCACCATATATTTT. This translates into CASSRIDRDSGTIYF.

In DNA, the CDR3 is TGTGCCAGCAGTTATTGGGGTAGCGGGGAAGAGACCCAGTACTTC. It encodes CASSYWGSGEETQYF. This sequence joins TRBV6-5 and TRBJ2-5; 8 bases are a match to TRBD2. The junction had 6 bases not matched to a gene; V was cut back by 3 bases and J by 3 bases. CDR3 length: 15 amino acids. Germline V gives CDR1 MNHEY, CDR2 SVGAGI.

In this sample, this clone turned up a few times. The rearrangement links TRBV6-6 to TRBJ2-2; 9 nucleotides match TRBD2. With V trimmed by 7 bases and J by 3 bases, 3 bases remained unmatched. The CDR3 covers 14 residues. CDR1 is MNHNY, CDR2 SVGAGI, per germline (reference sequence). CDR3 loop: CASTWTSDTGELFF. The CDR3 DNA is TGTGCCAGCACCTGGACTAGCGACACCGGGGAGCTGTTTTTT.

This sequence joins TRBV11-2 and TRBJ2-7, with 8 nucleotides matching TRBD1. The CDR3 is 15 amino acids. Per germline, CDR1 SGHAT and CDR2 FQNNGV. The trim removed 0 bases at V and 2 bases at J, leaving 3 bases unmatched. In DNA form, the CDR3 reads TGTGCCAGCAGCTTAGATCCACAGGGGGCCTACGAGCAGTACTTC. This codes for CASSLDPQGAYEQYF.

The chain uses TRBV5-4 and TRBJ2-1; 10 bases fit TRBD2. V lost 2 bases and J lost 10; bases outside the gene matches: 9. This CDR3 comprises 15 residues. Germline loops: CDR1 SGHNT, CDR2 YYREEE (reference sequence). The CDR3 nucleotides read TGTGCCAGCAGCTTCTCAGCGGGAGGGCCGGGGGAGCAGTTCTTC. It codes for CASSFSAGGPGEQFF.

The chain recombines TRBV27 with TRBJ1-2; D may be TRBD1 (6 bases). This CDR3 contains 14 residues. Deletions cut 0 bases from V and 8 bases from J, with 13 bases between. Germline V gene lookup returns CDR1 MNHEY and CDR2 SMNVEV (reference sequence). The CDR3 loop reads CASSLSIRGKGYTF. CDR3 DNA sequence: TGTGCCAGCAGTTTATCGATAAGGGGGAAGGGCTACACCTTC.

The J gene is TRBJ2-3, the V gene TRBV7-2, with TRBD2 identical over 10 bases. The junction had 1 base not matched to a gene; V was cut back by 3 bases and J by 4 bases. There are 14 residues in the CDR3. Germline V gene sequence: CDR1 SGHTA, CDR2 FQGNSA. CDR3 DNA sequence: TGTGCCAGCAGCTTCCTAGCGGGAGCAGATACGCAGTATTTT. Translated, it gives CASSFLAGADTQYF.

This clone was detected a few times. This chain uses TRBV4-3 with TRBJ2-7; D gene uncertain. V shed 0 bases and J shed 3 bases, with 18 bases lying between them. CDR1 is LGHNA and CDR2 is YSLEER in the germline V gene. This CDR3 spans 17 amino acids. The CDR3 spells CASSQEIGQVTFYEQYF. CDR3 coding DNA: TGCGCCAGCAGCCAAGAGATTGGGCAAGTCACCTTCTACGAGCAGTACTTC.

With respect to this clone: One end of the junction is discordant with germline, which a read error may explain. The chain is built from TRBV7-7 and TRBJ2-1; no clear D gene. Germline loops: CDR1 SSHAT, CDR2 FNYEAQ (reference sequence). The CDR3 covers 15 residues. CDR3 loop: CASSLASSSYNEQFF. The CDR3 nucleotides are TGTGCTAGCAGCTTAGCATCGAGCTCCTACAATGAGCAGTTCTTC.

This chain connects TRBV27 to TRBJ2-1; maybe TRBD1 (6 bases). Germline CDR1 and CDR2: MNHEY and SMNVEV (reference sequence). This CDR3 region has 11 residues. Trimming cost V 4 bases and J 8 bases, with 6 bases left between them. CDR3 nucleotides: TGTGCCAGCAGTTACAGGGATGAGCAGTTCTTC. This codes for CASSYRDEQFF.

The J gene is TRBJ2-7, the V gene TRBV19; 9 bases fit TRBD2. J gave up 4 bases and V 7 bases, and 8 bases lay outside the gene matches. This CDR3 is 14 amino acids long. Germline values: CDR1 LNHDA, CDR2 SQIVND (reference sequence). CDR3 in amino acids: CASMGAGGPYEQYF. The CDR3 coding sequence is TGTGCCAGTATGGGGGCGGGAGGGCCGTACGAGCAGTACTTC.

This sequence joins TRBV9 and TRBJ2-2, with 9 bases matching TRBD1. The CDR3 totals 18 residues. Germline lookup yields CDR1 SGDLS and CDR2 YYNGEE. The trim removed 2 bases at V and 3 bases at J, leaving 11 bases unmatched. The DNA for the CDR3 is TGTGCCAGCAGCGTTGAGGGACAGGGTATCTGGGACACCGGGGAGCTGTTTTTT. Amino acid sequence: CASSVEGQGIWDTGELFF. The entire variable domain, with the rest obtained from reference TRBV9 and TRBJ2-2, is as follows: DSGVTQTPKHLITATGQRVTLRCSPRSGDLSVYWYQQSLDQGLQFLIQYYNGEERAKGNILERFSAQQFPDLHSELNLSSLELGDSALYFCASSVEGQGIWDTGELFFGEGSRLTVL.

The chain links TRBV13 to TRBJ1-1, with a tentative D call TRBD1 (6 bases). CDR3 length: 16 residues. Germline-derived CDR1 and CDR2 are PRHDT and FYEKMQ (reference sequence). V was trimmed by 4 bases and J by 0 bases, leaving 15 bases between them. The DNA for the CDR3 is TGTGCCAGCAGCTCTTACGAGACAGGAATGAACACTGAAGCTTTCTTT. This encodes CASSSYETGMNTEAFF.

CDR3 amino acids: CASSFLGRDAFFIQYF. The CDR3 nucleotides are TGCGCCAGCAGCTTTCTCGGCAGGGATGCTTTTTTCATTCAGTACTTC. The V gene is TRBV5-1, the J gene TRBJ2-4; possible D gene TRBD1, 5 bases. Germline V CDR1 and CDR2: SGHRS, YFSETQ. Trimming removed 2 bases from V and 9 bases from J, with 21 bases in between. This CDR3 comprises 16 residues.

This sequence joins TRBV27 and TRBJ2-1; TRBD1 matches 10 bases. CDR3 size: 16 residues. The germline V gene has CDR1 MNHEY and CDR2 SMNVEV (reference sequence). Trimming cost V 5 bases and J 6 bases; bases outside gene matches: 10. Here the CDR3 DNA reads TGTGCCAGCAGTAAAAGGGGAGGGACAGGGGCCAATGAGCAGTTCTTC. This gives the protein CASSKRGGTGANEQFF.

The chain recombines TRBV19 with TRBJ2-5; the D gene is possibly TRBD1 (7 bases). This CDR3 spans 16 amino acids. V lost 4 bases and J lost 2, with 17 bases in between. Germline loops: CDR1 LNHDA, CDR2 SQIVND (reference sequence). The CDR3 DNA follows: TGTGCCAGTAGTAGCAGCGGCCAGGGGGGACAAGAGACCCAGTACTTC. Residues: CASSSSGQGGQETQYF.